The clone carrying this TCR beta chain was recorded a few times. The entry originates in a study of regulatory T cells in long-lasting Graves disease. Time point in this sample: persistent/refractory GD, antithyroid drugs over 5 years with positive TRAb. RNA from PBMCs was the source of the TCR library. The authors built TCR beta libraries using iRepertoire HTBI primers and Arm-PCR of CDR3 regions. Via MiXCR, TCRdb re-called the multiplex PCR reads, giving one row per CDR3 protein. The data show about half a million distinct CDR3 sequences, under 25% seen once. The CDR3 totals 13 residues. In germline, CDR1 is LNHDA, CDR2 SQIVND (reference sequence). Unmatched junction bases numbered 7, after V lost 3 bases and J lost 14 bases.

The specimen comprised peripheral blood mononuclear cells (PBMCs), sampled when the disease was refractory, from a patient treated with antithyroid drugs. V usage is TRBV19 and J usage is TRBJ2-1; 10 bases map to TRBD2. This clonotype was obtained from a female donor with Graves disease. The CDR3 reads CASSIGSTSGEFF. CDR3 DNA sequence: TGTGCCAGTAGTATTGGGTCAACTAGCGGGGAGTTCTTC. The complete variable domain, with remaining parts taken from reference TRBV19 and TRBJ2-1, reads DGGITQSPKYLFRKEGQNVTLSCEQNLNHDAMYWYRQDPGQGLRLIYYSQIVNDFQKGDIAEGYSVSREKKESFPLTVTSAQKNPTAFYLCASSIGSTSGEFFGPGTRLTVL.